A selection of T cell receptor beta chains follows, all from one sample in a study of blood T cell repertoires in COVID-19. Assay used: immunoSEQ multiplex PCR; TCRdb lists only in-frame clones, some missing. The table records about 240,000 clones, 82% of them present only once. Sequenced: peripheral blood. The origin of the receptors is a woman between 55 and 75 years old with active or convalescent COVID-19. CDR3s include the opening cysteine and the closing phenylalanine or tryptophan. Each record gives: V gene, D gene, clone size, J gene, CDR3 DNA, CDR3 protein. A D gene is named only where the DNA matches it firmly. Expanded clones are given a class, and other clones once, few, many or no size at all.

v_gene: TRBV19
d_gene: .
abundance: .
j_gene: TRBJ2-4
CDR3nt: TGTGCCAGTAGTATGAGCCGGGTTGGAAACATTCAGTACTTC
CDR3aa: CASSMSRVGNIQYF

v_gene: TRBV24-1
d_gene: .
abundance: .
j_gene: TRBJ2-2
CDR3nt: TGTGCCACCAGTGACCACCACGGGGGGGAGCTGTTTTTT
CDR3aa: CATSDHHGGELFF

v_gene: TRBV6-5
d_gene: TRBD1
abundance: .
j_gene: TRBJ1-2
CDR3nt: TGTGCCAGCAGTCCCGGGACAGGAGTCTATGGCTACACCTTC
CDR3aa: CASSPGTGVYGYTF

v_gene: TRBV18
d_gene: TRBD2
abundance: .
j_gene: TRBJ2-7
CDR3nt: TGTGCCAGCTCACCCGGGCGGGGGGAATTCGAGCAGTACTTC
CDR3aa: CASSPGRGEFEQYF

v_gene: TRBV7-2
d_gene: .
abundance: many
j_gene: TRBJ1-1
CDR3nt: TGTGCCAGCAGCTTAGAGTGGAGCATGAACACTGAAGCTTTCTTT
CDR3aa: CASSLEWSMNTEAFF

v_gene: TRBV5-6
d_gene: .
abundance: .
j_gene: TRBJ1-6
CDR3nt: TGTGCCAGCAGCTTTACGGCGGCTTCACCCCTCCACTTT
CDR3aa: CASSFTAASPLHF

v_gene: TRBV6-2/TRBV6-3
d_gene: .
abundance: .
j_gene: TRBJ1-5
CDR3nt: TGTGCCAGCAGTTACCACCCGGGAGGCAATCAGCCCCAGCATTTT
CDR3aa: CASSYHPGGNQPQHF

v_gene: TRBV30
d_gene: .
abundance: once
j_gene: TRBJ2-5
CDR3nt: TGTGCCTGGAGTCCACCGGGAAAGCCGGGGACCCAGTACTTC
CDR3aa: CAWSPPGKPGTQYF

v_gene: TRBV28
d_gene: TRBD1
abundance: .
j_gene: TRBJ2-7
CDR3nt: TGTGCCAGCAGTTATGACAGGGTTTCCTACGAGCAGTACTTC
CDR3aa: CASSYDRVSYEQYF

v_gene: TRBV5-1
d_gene: .
abundance: .
j_gene: TRBJ1-1
CDR3nt: TGCGCCAGCTTTCCGACCACAGGGTCTGCGAACACTGAAGCTTTCTTT
CDR3aa: CASFPTTGSANTEAFF

v_gene: TRBV29-1
d_gene: .
abundance: .
j_gene: TRBJ1-3
CDR3nt: TGCAGCGTTGGGGTTCCCTCCAGGGCTGGAAACACCATATATTTT
CDR3aa: CSVGVPSRAGNTIYF

v_gene: TRBV9
d_gene: TRBD1
abundance: .
j_gene: TRBJ1-6
CDR3nt: TGTGCCAGCAGCGTAGGACCAGGGGGCGGTGGTTCACCCCTCCACTTT
CDR3aa: CASSVGPGGGGSPLHF

v_gene: TRBV4-1
d_gene: .
abundance: once
j_gene: TRBJ1-6
CDR3nt: TGCGCCAGCAGCCAAGATTCAGGGGCCAACTCACCCCTCCACTTT
CDR3aa: CASSQDSGANSPLHF

v_gene: TRBV12-3/TRBV12-4
d_gene: TRBD1
abundance: .
j_gene: TRBJ1-5
CDR3nt: TGTGCCAGCAGTCGGACAGGGAGAGAGCCCCAGCATTTT
CDR3aa: CASSRTGREPQHF

v_gene: TRBV5-1
d_gene: TRBD2
abundance: .
j_gene: TRBJ2-1
CDR3nt: TGCGCCAGCAGCTTGATTATCGGGGGGGTCGGGTCCTACAATGAGCAGTTCTTC
CDR3aa: CASSLIIGGVGSYNEQFF

v_gene: TRBV6-5
d_gene: TRBD2
abundance: .
j_gene: TRBJ2-2
CDR3nt: TGTGCCAGCCTAGCGGGGGACCCCACCGGGGAGCTGTTTTTT
CDR3aa: CASLAGDPTGELFF

v_gene: TRBV6-5
d_gene: .
abundance: .
j_gene: TRBJ1-5
CDR3nt: TGTGCCAGCAGTCTCATGGGGGGTAGCAATCAGCCCCAGCATTTT
CDR3aa: CASSLMGGSNQPQHF

v_gene: TRBV3-1/TRBV3-2
d_gene: TRBD1
abundance: once
j_gene: TRBJ2-7
CDR3nt: TGTGCCAGCAGCCGGGACAGGCGCCCCTACGAGCAGTACTTC
CDR3aa: CASSRDRRPYEQYF

v_gene: TRBV18
d_gene: .
abundance: .
j_gene: TRBJ1-1
CDR3nt: TGTGCCAGCTCACCACAGGCCAGGGTAAACACTGAAGCTTTCTTT
CDR3aa: CASSPQARVNTEAFF

v_gene: TRBV5-1
d_gene: TRBD1
abundance: .
j_gene: TRBJ1-2
CDR3nt: TGCGCCAGCAGCCCCCAGGAGGGACAGGGATATGGCTACACCTTC
CDR3aa: CASSPQEGQGYGYTF

v_gene: TRBV6-2/TRBV6-3
d_gene: .
abundance: few
j_gene: TRBJ1-1
CDR3nt: TGTGCCAGCAGTTACGGGGGGAACAGACGGAACACTGAAGCTTTCTTT
CDR3aa: CASSYGGNRRNTEAFF

v_gene: TRBV10-3
d_gene: .
abundance: .
j_gene: TRBJ2-1
CDR3nt: TGTGCCATCGGGACAATAGAGTTCGATGAGCAGTTCTTC
CDR3aa: CAIGTIEFDEQFF